This entry lists 16 T cell receptor beta chains sequenced from one sample in a study of blood T cells in healthy people across ages. A second roughly 6 to 12 cycle PCR used barcoded and J-beta primers. In TCRdb, the 5' RACE reads were re-called with MiXCR into one record per CDR3 protein. The data hold about 1.6 million distinct CDR3 sequences, with roughly 32% observed a single time. The sequenced sample consisted of blood. Receptor source: a woman under 40 in good health.

CDR3 region: CASYKGFSSYNEQFF. CDR3 bases: TGTGCCAGTTACAAGGGGTTCAGCTCCTACAATGAGCAGTTCTTC. The V and J genes are TRBV6-5 and TRBJ2-1, with D perhaps matching TRBD1 (5 bases). This CDR3 is built from 15 residues. The germline V gene encodes CDR1 MNHEY and CDR2 SVGAGI. Trimming shortened V by 9 bases and J by 0 bases, and 15 bases separated the two germline ends.

A remark on this clonotype: Its ends do not fully match the called genes, so a read error is possible. The chain links TRBV20-1 to TRBJ1-6; D unclear. This CDR3 spans 17 amino acids. CDR1 and CDR2 from the germline V gene are DFQATT and SNEGSKA (reference sequence). CDR3: CSARDTRESSYNSLLHF. In DNA, the CDR3 is TGCAGTGCTAGAGATACCAGAGAGAGCTCCTATAATTCACTCCTCCACTTT.

This chain joins TRBV4-1 and TRBJ1-1; no reliable D call. In germline, CDR1 is MGHRA, CDR2 YSYEKL. This CDR3 is 14 amino acids long. V was shortened by 2 bases and J by 1 base, with 8 bases between the two germline ends. The CDR3 loop is CASSQNEWNTEAFF. CDR3 bases: TGCGCCAGCAGCCAAAACGAGTGGAACACTGAAGCTTTCTTT.

Of note for this clonotype: The junction and the germline gene differ at one end; a read error may be behind it. The rearrangement links TRBV9 to TRBJ2-2; D possibly corresponds to TRBD2 (5 bases). Germline V gene lookup returns CDR1 SGDLS and CDR2 YYNGEE. CDR3 length equals 15 residues. The CDR3 DNA reads as TGTGCCAGCAGCGTAGATGTAGCGAAGACCGGGGAGCTGTTTTTT. Residues: CASSVDVAKTGELFF. Supplemented by reference TRBV9 and TRBJ2-2, the full variable domain reads DSGVTQTPKHLITATGQRVTLRCSPRSGDLSVYWYQQSLDQGLQFLIQYYNGEERAKGNILERFSAQQFPDLHSELNLSSLELGDSALYFCASSVDVAKTGELFFGEGSRLTVL.

This clonotype was recorded a few times. The rearrangement links TRBV11-2 to TRBJ1-4; the D is unclear. Trimming removed 2 bases at V and 4 bases at J, with 11 bases between. There are 15 residues in the CDR3. Germline V lookup: CDR1 SGHAT, CDR2 FQNNGV. The CDR3 reads CASSLRPHINEKLFF. DNA of the CDR3: TGTGCCAGCAGCTTAAGACCGCATATTAATGAAAAACTGTTTTTT.

This chain uses TRBV5-1 with TRBJ1-2, with 10 positions matching TRBD1. This CDR3 is built from 14 residues. J was trimmed by 8 bases and V by 4 bases; bases with no gene match: 8. The germline gives CDR1 SGHRS, CDR2 YFSETQ. The DNA of the CDR3 is TGCGCCAGCAGCCCGTGGACAGGGGGTGAAGGCTACACCTTC. Translation gives CASSPWTGGEGYTF.

V usage is TRBV12-3 or TRBV12-4 and J usage is TRBJ2-1, with 7 bases lining up with TRBD1. CDR3 size: 17 residues. With 5 bases clipped from V and 0 bases from J, the junction kept 10 bases outside the gene matches. The CDR3 nucleotides read TGTGCCAGCAGTCCCTCCTCCCGGGACAGCTCCTACAATGAGCAGTTCTTC. Translation gives CASSPSSRDSSYNEQFF.

The V call is TRBV20-1, the J call TRBJ2-7, with TRBD2 matching 8 bases. V shed 6 bases and J 12 bases; nucleotides not matched to a gene: 10. The CDR3 is made up of 11 amino acids. Germline CDR1 is DFQATT and CDR2 is SNEGSKA (reference sequence). The CDR3 nucleotides are TGCAGTGCCATTGACCAGGGACTAGTGTACTTC. This sequence encodes CSAIDQGLVYF.

This clonotype has a handful of counts. This chain links TRBV24-1 with TRBJ1-2, with TRBD1 identical over 8 bases. This CDR3 comprises 14 residues. Trimming cost V 7 bases and J 4 bases; bases outside gene matches: 7. Germline loops: CDR1 KGHDR, CDR2 SFDVKD. Here the CDR3 reads CATSSDRVLYGYTF. For the CDR3, the DNA is TGTGCCACCAGCTCGGACAGGGTTCTCTATGGCTACACCTTC.

This clonotype was seen many times. A junction end diverges from the germline sequence, so it may reflect a read error. The rearrangement links TRBV5-1 to TRBJ2-3; D gene uncertain. CDR1 is SGHRS, CDR2 YFSETQ, per germline. The length of the CDR3 is 12 residues. CDR3: CASSLNADTQYF. As DNA, the CDR3 is TGTGCCAGCAGTTTAAATGCAGATACGCAGTATTTT.

The V call is TRBV30, the J call TRBJ2-7; 7 bases match TRBD1. With 5 bases clipped from V and 2 bases from J, the junction kept 0 bases outside the gene matches. Germline V lookup: CDR1 GTSNPN, CDR2 SVGIG (reference sequence). This CDR3 is 11 amino acids long. The CDR3 reads CAWGTAYEQYF. The CDR3 DNA sequence: TGTGCCTGGGGGACAGCCTACGAGCAGTACTTC.

This clonotype was seen only a few times. V is TRBV20-1 and J is TRBJ2-7; D unresolved. The germline gives CDR1 DFQATT, CDR2 SNEGSKA (reference sequence). The CDR3 is 13 residues long. V was cut by 7 bases and J by 3 bases, with 16 bases left in between. This CDR3 is CSVARRPYYEQYF. The CDR3 region has the DNA TGCAGTGTCGCCCGCAGACCATACTACGAGCAGTACTTC.

This clonotype came up a few times. The chain has TRBV5-6 and TRBJ2-4; TRBD2 matches 9 bases. Unmatched junction bases numbered 6, after V lost 3 bases and J lost 2 bases. The CDR3 sequence is 16 residues long. Germline V CDR1 and CDR2: SGHDT, YYEEEE. The CDR3 sequence is CASSYSSGSSKNIQYF. CDR3 nucleotides: TGTGCCAGCAGCTATAGTAGCGGGAGCTCCAAAAACATTCAGTACTTC.

This chain links TRBV20-1 with TRBJ1-1, with 11 bases aligning to TRBD1. The junction had 6 bases not matched to a gene; V was cut back by 5 bases and J by 4 bases. The CDR3 runs 14 residues. Germline loops: CDR1 DFQATT, CDR2 SNEGSKA (reference sequence). The CDR3 spells CSAQRGTGGTEAFF. CDR3 nucleotide sequence: TGCAGTGCTCAAAGGGGGACAGGGGGCACTGAAGCTTTCTTT.

The gene calls are TRBV27 and TRBJ2-4; 8 bases are a match to TRBD2. Unmatched junction bases numbered 5, after V lost 1 base and J lost 6 bases. Germline loops: CDR1 MNHEY, CDR2 SMNVEV (reference sequence). The CDR3 has 15 residues. The CDR3 is CASSLLAGRGNIQYF. CDR3 in DNA: TGTGCCAGCAGTTTATTAGCGGGGAGGGGAAACATTCAGTACTTC.

This clonotype was seen many times. V usage is TRBV20-1 and J usage is TRBJ2-3; D is uncertain. This CDR3 has 13 amino acids. CDR1 and CDR2 from the germline V gene are DFQATT and SNEGSKA (reference sequence). Trimming removed 0 bases at V and 2 bases at J, with 6 bases between. CDR3 nucleotide sequence: TGCAGTGCTAGAGATACCGACACAGATACGCAGTATTTT. Translated, it gives CSARDTDTDTQYF.